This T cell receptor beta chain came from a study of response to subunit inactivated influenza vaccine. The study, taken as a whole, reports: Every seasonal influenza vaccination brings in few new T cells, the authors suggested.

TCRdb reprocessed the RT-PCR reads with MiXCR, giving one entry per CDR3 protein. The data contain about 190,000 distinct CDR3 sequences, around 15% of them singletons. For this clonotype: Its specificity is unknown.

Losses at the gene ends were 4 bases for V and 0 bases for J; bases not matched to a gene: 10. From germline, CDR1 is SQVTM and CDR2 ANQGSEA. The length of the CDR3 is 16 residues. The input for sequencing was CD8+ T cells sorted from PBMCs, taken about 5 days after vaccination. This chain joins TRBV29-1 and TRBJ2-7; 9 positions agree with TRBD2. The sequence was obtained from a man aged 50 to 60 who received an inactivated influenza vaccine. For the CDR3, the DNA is TGCAGCGTTGCGGGGCTAGCGGGGTCGAGCTCCTACGAGCAGTACTTC. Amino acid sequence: CSVAGLAGSSSYEQYF.